One and the same sample provided the 2 T cell receptor beta chains below, sequenced in a study of blood T cell repertoires in COVID-19. Data came from immunoSEQ multiplex PCR; TCRdb stores just in-frame clones and leaves some out. Here the sample spans about 59,000 clones, roughly 91% being singletons. The source material was peripheral blood. Receptors originate from a human donor in a cohort sampled during active COVID-19.

A remark on this clone: An end of the junction differs from the germline gene, which may be a read error. The chain is built from TRBV7-7 and TRBJ1-5, with D possibly matching TRBD1 (6 bases). Germline values: CDR1 SSHAT, CDR2 FNYEAQ (reference sequence). The CDR3 contains 14 residues. CDR3 nucleotides: TGTGCTAGCAGCCCCCGGACAGGCAATCAGCCCCAGCATTTT. It encodes CASSPRTGNQPQHF.

This chain connects TRBV5-1 to TRBJ2-3; D gene uncertain. Germline V gene sequence: CDR1 SGHRS, CDR2 YFSETQ. Trimming stripped 4 bases from V and 1 base from J, with 13 bases between. CDR3 size: 15 residues. The CDR3 sequence: CASSPRPSRTDTQYF. CDR3 coding DNA: TGCGCCAGCAGCCCCCGTCCGTCTCGCACAGATACGCAGTATTTT.